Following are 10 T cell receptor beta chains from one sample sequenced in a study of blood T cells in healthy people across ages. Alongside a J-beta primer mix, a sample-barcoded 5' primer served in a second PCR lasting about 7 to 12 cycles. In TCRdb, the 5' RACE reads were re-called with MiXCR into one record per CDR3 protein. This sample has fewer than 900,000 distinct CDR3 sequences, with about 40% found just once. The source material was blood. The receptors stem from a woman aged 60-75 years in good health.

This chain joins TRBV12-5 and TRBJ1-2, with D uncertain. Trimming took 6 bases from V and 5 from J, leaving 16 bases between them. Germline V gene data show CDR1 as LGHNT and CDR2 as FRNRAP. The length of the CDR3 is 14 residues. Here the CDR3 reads CASGLTQPGYGYTF. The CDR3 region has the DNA TGTGCTAGTGGCCTGACCCAGCCGGGATATGGCTACACCTTC.

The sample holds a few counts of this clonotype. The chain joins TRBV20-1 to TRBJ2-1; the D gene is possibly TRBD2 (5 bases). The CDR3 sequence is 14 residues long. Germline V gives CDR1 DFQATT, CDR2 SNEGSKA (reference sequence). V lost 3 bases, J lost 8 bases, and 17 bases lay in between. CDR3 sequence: CSARGHTSSDEQFF. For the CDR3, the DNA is TGCAGTGCTAGGGGCCATACTAGTTCCGATGAGCAGTTCTTC.

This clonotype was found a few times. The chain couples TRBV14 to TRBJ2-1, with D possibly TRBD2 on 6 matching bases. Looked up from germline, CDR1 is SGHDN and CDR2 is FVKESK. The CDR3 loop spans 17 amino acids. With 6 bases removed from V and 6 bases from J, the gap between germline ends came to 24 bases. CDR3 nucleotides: TGTGCCAGCAGTCACCCCGGAGGGAAATCGACCTTCAATGAGCAGTTCTTC. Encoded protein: CASSHPGGKSTFNEQFF.

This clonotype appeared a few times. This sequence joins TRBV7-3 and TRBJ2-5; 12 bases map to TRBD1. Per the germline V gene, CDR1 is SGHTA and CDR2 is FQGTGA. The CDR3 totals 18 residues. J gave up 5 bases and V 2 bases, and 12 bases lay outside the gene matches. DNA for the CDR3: TGTGCCAGCAGCTTAGGACTCCAATCCGGGACAGGGGGCGAGACCCAGTACTTC. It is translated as CASSLGLQSGTGGETQYF.

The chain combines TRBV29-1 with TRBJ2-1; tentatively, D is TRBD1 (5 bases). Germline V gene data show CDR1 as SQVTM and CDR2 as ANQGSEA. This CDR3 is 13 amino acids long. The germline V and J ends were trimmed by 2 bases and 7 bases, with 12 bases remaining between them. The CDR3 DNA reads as TGCAGCGTTGAACCCGAGGCAGGGAATGAGCAGTTCTTC. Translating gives CSVEPEAGNEQFF.

CDR3 sequence reads: CASSHSGTIYNERYF. CDR3 sequence (DNA): TGTGCCAGCAGCCATTCCGGGACAATCTACAATGAGCGGTACTTC. The V call is TRBV4-2, the J call TRBJ2-5; TRBD1 might be the D (6 bases). Germline V lookup: CDR1 LGHNA, CDR2 YNFKEQ. V was trimmed by 3 bases and J by 13 bases, leaving 24 bases between them. The CDR3 runs 15 residues.

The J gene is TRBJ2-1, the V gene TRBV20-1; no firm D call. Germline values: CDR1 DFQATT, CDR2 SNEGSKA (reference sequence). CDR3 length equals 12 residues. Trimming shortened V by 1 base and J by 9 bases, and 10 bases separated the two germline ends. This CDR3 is CSARGMYSEQFF. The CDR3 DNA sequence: TGCAGTGCTAGAGGAATGTACTCTGAGCAGTTCTTC.

This chain's CDR3 is CASRSGLIYNEQFF. The DNA of the CDR3 is TGTGCCAGCAGGTCGGGACTAATCTACAATGAGCAGTTCTTC. This chain uses TRBV7-9 with TRBJ2-1; TRBD2 matches 7 bases. The germline V gene encodes CDR1 SEHNR and CDR2 FQNEAQ (reference sequence). With 6 bases clipped from V and 3 bases from J, the junction kept 5 bases outside the gene matches. The CDR3 runs to 14 residues.

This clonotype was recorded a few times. CDR3 nucleotide sequence: TGTGCCAGCAGAGCGCGAGGGGCGCAAGGCTACACCTTC. Amino acid sequence: CASRARGAQGYTF. The genes are TRBV2 and TRBJ1-2; perhaps TRBD1 as D (5 bases). V was clipped by 6 bases and J by 8 bases, with 16 bases between them. The CDR3 spans 13 residues. CDR1 is SNHLY, CDR2 FYNNEI, per germline.

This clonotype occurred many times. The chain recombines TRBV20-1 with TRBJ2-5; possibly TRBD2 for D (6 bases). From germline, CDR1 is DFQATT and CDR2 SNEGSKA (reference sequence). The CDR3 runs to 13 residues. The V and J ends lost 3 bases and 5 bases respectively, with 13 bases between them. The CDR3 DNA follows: TGCAGTGCTAGCCACCGGGAGAGTGAGACCCAGTACTTC. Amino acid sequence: CSASHRESETQYF.